These 28 T cell receptor beta chains came from one sample sequenced in a study of Graves' ophthalmopathy and Graves' hyperthyroidism (dated by TCRdb to the late 2010s). Data came from an Illumina HiSeq 2000. For repertoire sequencing, TCR beta CDR3 regions were amplified from RNA transcripts. The first round was an RT-PCR using HTBI primers with the Qiagen OneStep RT-PCR kit, and this first round was followed by a second-round multiplex PCR, then size selection and purification. The public reads were run again by TCRdb, first through fastp at Q25 and then through MiXCR, and only productive beta chains were kept. Every distinct CDR3 protein forms one entry, paired with its most common genes and DNA. The sample table lists fewer than 350,000 distinct CDR3 sequences, roughly 16% of them with a count of one. Roughly an eighth of the sample lies in the top ten. Sequencing was carried out using peripheral blood. The receptor set was obtained from an adult man with Graves' ophthalmopathy.

This clonotype appeared many times. V is TRBV12-3 or TRBV12-4 and J is TRBJ1-3; TRBD1 matches 8 bases. This CDR3 has 14 residues. Trimming took 3 bases from V and 7 from J; bases not matched to a gene: 5. The CDR3 loop reads CASSFPGQANTIYF. As DNA, the CDR3 is TGTGCCAGCAGTTTCCCGGGACAGGCGAACACCATATATTTT.

CDR3 nucleotides: TGTGCCAGCAGGCAATCAGGGACGGGGTATGGCTACACCTTC. This gives the protein CASRQSGTGYGYTF. The chain uses TRBV12-3 or TRBV12-4 and TRBJ1-2, with TRBD1 as a possible D gene (5 bases). Trimming shortened V by 6 bases and J by 5 bases, and 16 bases separated the two germline ends. This CDR3 region has 14 residues.

At least ten counts were recorded for this clonotype. The chain links TRBV20-1 to TRBJ1-5; TRBD1 matches at 7 bases. Germline CDR1 DFQATT, CDR2 SNEGSKA (reference sequence). The CDR3 totals 13 residues. The ends lost 6 bases at V and 6 bases at J; junction bases unmatched: 8. CDR3 protein: CSAQGTASQPQHF. CDR3 coding DNA: TGCAGTGCACAAGGGACAGCGAGTCAGCCCCAGCATTTT.

The CDR3 region is CASSYEGQPKNIQYF. The CDR3 DNA reads as TGTGCCAGCAGTTATGAGGGACAGCCCAAAAACATTCAGTACTTC. J is TRBJ2-4 and V is TRBV6-2 or TRBV6-3, with 7 bases aligning to TRBD1. Germline assignment: CDR1 MNHEY and CDR2 SVGEGT. The CDR3 has 15 amino acids. J gave up 2 bases and V 3 bases, and 4 bases lay outside the gene matches.

There are many counts of this clonotype. This chain connects TRBV3-1 to TRBJ2-5, with 8 bases fitting TRBD1. The CDR3 is 15 amino acids. CDR1 is LGHDT and CDR2 is YNNKEL in the germline V gene (reference sequence). V was clipped by 0 bases and J by 5 bases; unmatched bases: 5. The CDR3 reads CASSQDTGGSETQYF. The DNA of the CDR3 is TGTGCCAGCAGCCAAGACACAGGGGGTAGCGAGACCCAGTACTTC.

The genes are TRBV12-3 or TRBV12-4 and TRBJ2-2, with 7 bases lining up with TRBD1. The CDR3 consists of 16 residues. V dropped 6 bases and J dropped 2; count of bases not matched to a gene: 9. The CDR3 protein is CASRPDRAPNTGELFF. The CDR3 DNA reads as TGTGCCAGCAGACCCGACAGGGCCCCCAACACCGGGGAGCTGTTTTTT.

This clonotype was recorded at least ten times. This chain connects TRBV10-3 to TRBJ1-1; 8 bases are a match to TRBD1. Losses at the gene ends were 6 bases for V and 5 bases for J; bases not matched to a gene: 5. Per germline, CDR1 ENHRY and CDR2 SYGVKD. CDR3 length equals 13 residues. CDR3 sequence reads: CAIRNRDRTEAFF. In DNA, the CDR3 is TGTGCCATCAGGAACAGGGACAGGACTGAAGCTTTCTTT.

In its sample, this clonotype was seen many times. The chain has TRBV28 and TRBJ1-5; D call uncertain. V dropped 5 bases and J dropped 2 bases, with 10 bases sitting between them. CDR3 length: 14 residues. Germline CDR1 is MDHEN and CDR2 is SYDVKM. Here the CDR3 reads CASSPGRGNQPQHF. CDR3 DNA sequence: TGTGCCAGCAGTCCCGGACGGGGCAATCAGCCCCAGCATTTT.

This clonotype has at least ten counts. The rearrangement uses TRBV28 and TRBJ2-5; D is perhaps TRBD2 (6 bases). The V gene lost 6 bases and the J gene lost 1 base, with 12 bases spanning the gap. The CDR3 has 14 amino acids. Germline V gene lookup returns CDR1 MDHEN and CDR2 SYDVKM. CDR3 in DNA: TGTGCCAGCAGCTTGGAGGGTGGCCAAGAGACCCAGTACTTC. It is translated as CASSLEGGQETQYF.

This clonotype has ten or more counts. The CDR3 nucleotides read TGTGCCAGCAGTGAATTGGGACAGGGGCTGGGAGAGACCCAGTACTTC. It specifies CASSELGQGLGETQYF. This chain connects TRBV25-1 to TRBJ2-5, with 10 bases fitting TRBD1. Germline V gives CDR1 MGHDK, CDR2 SYGVNS. The junction had 6 bases not matched to a gene; V was cut back by 1 base and J by 4 bases. The CDR3 contains 16 residues.

The CDR3 spells CSARGTSGRAYEQYF. Written as DNA, the CDR3 is TGCAGTGCTAGAGGGACTAGCGGGAGGGCCTACGAGCAGTACTTC. This chain uses TRBV20-1 with TRBJ2-7, with 15 positions matching TRBD2. Per germline, CDR1 DFQATT and CDR2 SNEGSKA (reference sequence). V lost 1 base to trimming and J lost 2 bases; unmatched junction nucleotides: 0. This CDR3 spans 15 amino acids.

This clonotype was counted at least ten times. This chain uses TRBV15 with TRBJ1-3, with D hard to call. CDR1 LNHNV and CDR2 YYDKDF come from the germline V gene (reference sequence). V was trimmed by 5 bases and J by 0 bases, leaving 11 bases between them. This CDR3 contains 15 residues. CDR3 in amino acids: CATSHGRNSGNTIYF. The CDR3 DNA reads TGTGCCACCAGCCACGGACGGAACTCTGGAAACACCATATATTTT. The entire variable domain, with the rest obtained from reference TRBV15 and TRBJ1-3, is as follows: DAMVIQNPRYQVTQFGKPVTLSCSQTLNHNVMYWYQQKSSQAPKLLFHYYDKDFNNEADTPDNFQSRRPNTSFCFLDIRSPGLGDTAMYLCATSHGRNSGNTIYFGEGSWLTVV.

At least ten counts were recorded for this clonotype. The genes are TRBV6-5 and TRBJ1-1; the match to TRBD1 covers 7 bases. CDR1 and CDR2 from the germline V gene are MNHEY and SVGAGI. The CDR3 has 15 amino acids. Trimming took 6 bases from V and 0 from J; bases not matched to a gene: 7. The CDR3 bases are TGTGCCAGCAGCTACGACAGGGCGATGAACACTGAAGCTTTCTTT. Residues: CASSYDRAMNTEAFF.

This clonotype was observed a few times. The rearrangement uses TRBV5-1 and TRBJ2-2; 11 bases are a match to TRBD2. This CDR3 has 16 residues. Germline CDR1 is SGHRS and CDR2 is YFSETQ. The V segment lost 3 bases and the J segment 0 bases; nucleotides outside the gene matches: 1. The CDR3, as DNA: TGCGCCAGCAGCTGGGGACTAGCGGCGAACACCGGGGAGCTGTTTTTT. Translating it yields CASSWGLAANTGELFF.

The sample holds many counts of this clonotype. The CDR3 DNA reads as TGTGCCAGCAGTTTCCAGGGGCACGCTGAAGCTTTCTTT. The encoded protein is CASSFQGHAEAFF. This rearrangement joins TRBV12-3 or TRBV12-4 to TRBJ1-1; tentative D call: TRBD1 (6 bases). V gave up 3 bases and J gave up 6 bases, with 11 bases separating them. The CDR3 totals 13 residues.

This CDR3 is CASLSGASGNTIYF. CDR3 DNA sequence: TGTGCCAGCCTTAGTGGGGCCTCTGGAAACACCATATATTTT. The chain has TRBV28 and TRBJ1-3; D is perhaps TRBD1 (5 bases). CDR3 size: 14 residues. The germline V gene has CDR1 MDHEN and CDR2 SYDVKM. V was pared by 8 bases and J by 0 bases, with 11 bases between.

A remark on this clonotype: Germline is not matched at one junction end, which may reflect a read error. The chain is built from TRBV2 and TRBJ1-2, with D tentatively TRBD1 (5 bases). Germline CDR1 is SNHLY and CDR2 is FYNNEI. The CDR3 totals 13 residues. CDR3 coding DNA: TGTGCCAGCAGTGGAGGCAGGGACTATGGCTACATCTTC. This codes for CASSGGRDYGYIF.

This clonotype was recorded many times. The chain links TRBV5-1 to TRBJ2-7; 8 bases fit TRBD2. The CDR3 sequence is 15 residues long. Germline CDR1 is SGHRS and CDR2 is YFSETQ. Germline trimming cut 4 bases from V and 4 bases from J; bases unmatched to any gene: 10. The CDR3 reads CASSTGTGLVYEQYF. The CDR3 region has the DNA TGCGCCAGCAGCACCGGGACGGGACTAGTGTACGAGCAGTACTTC.

This clonotype has at least ten counts. V and J are TRBV6-5 and TRBJ1-3; maybe TRBD1 (5 bases). The V and J ends lost 7 bases and 3 bases respectively, with 13 bases between them. This CDR3 comprises 14 residues. The germline CDR1 and CDR2 sequences are MNHEY and SVGAGI. The CDR3 loop is CASTIRGIGNTIYF. Here the CDR3 DNA reads TGTGCCAGCACCATAAGGGGTATTGGAAACACCATATATTTT.

Ten or more counts support this clonotype. V gene TRBV6-1 combines with J gene TRBJ2-7, with 7 bases aligning to TRBD1. Germline CDR1 is MNHNS and CDR2 is SASEGT. The CDR3 runs to 16 residues. The V segment lost 0 bases and the J segment 0 bases; nucleotides outside the gene matches: 5. CDR3 residues: CASSEAGTASSYEQYF. Here the CDR3 DNA reads TGTGCCAGCAGTGAAGCTGGGACAGCGAGCTCCTACGAGCAGTACTTC.

This clonotype was recorded at least ten times. The chain has TRBV6-1 and TRBJ1-5, with TRBD1 matching 7 bases. V lost 4 bases and J lost 3; bases outside the gene matches: 9. This CDR3 region has 16 residues. Germline values: CDR1 MNHNS, CDR2 SASEGT. DNA of the CDR3: TGTGCCAGCAGTGCCGGGACAGAAGAATTCAATCAGCCCCAGCATTTT. Translation: CASSAGTEEFNQPQHF.

This clonotype was recorded at least ten times. The chain links TRBV16 to TRBJ1-2; TRBD1 is a possible D gene (5 bases). Per the germline V gene, CDR1 is KGHSY and CDR2 is FQNENV. V gave up 5 bases and J gave up 1 base, with 17 bases separating them. This CDR3 comprises 16 residues. The CDR3 nucleotides are TGTGCCAGCAGCGAACAGGACACTCTCCTTAACTATGGCTACACCTTC. Its protein is CASSEQDTLLNYGYTF.

This clonotype was seen repeatedly, ten times or more. J is TRBJ1-1 and V is TRBV25-1; unclear D gene. There are 14 residues in the CDR3. CDR1 is MGHDK, CDR2 SYGVNS, per germline. Trimming removed 1 base from V and 5 bases from J, with 11 bases in between. CDR3 DNA: TGTGCCAGCAGTGAATCCTGGGGAGGAACTGAAGCTTTCTTT. Translated, it gives CASSESWGGTEAFF.

This clonotype was counted many times. The J gene is TRBJ2-5, the V gene TRBV24-1; 13 nucleotides line up with TRBD2. V dropped 7 bases and J dropped 4; count of bases not matched to a gene: 8. Germline CDR1 is KGHDR and CDR2 is SFDVKD. This CDR3 is 16 amino acids long. For the CDR3, the DNA is TGTGCCACCAGCTCGATGACTAGCGGGGGGAGAGAGACCCAGTACTTC. Encoded protein: CATSSMTSGGRETQYF.

This clonotype was detected many times. V gene TRBV6-5 combines with J gene TRBJ1-1; TRBD1 might be the D (5 bases). This CDR3 spans 15 amino acids. V lost 0 bases and J lost 0, with 8 bases in between. Looked up from germline, CDR1 is MNHEY and CDR2 is SVGAGI. The DNA of the CDR3 is TGTGCCAGCAGTTACTCGATACAGGTGAACACTGAAGCTTTCTTT. Translating it yields CASSYSIQVNTEAFF.

In this sample, this clonotype turned up many times. The V and J genes are TRBV7-2 and TRBJ2-7, with D perhaps matching TRBD1 (6 bases). The CDR3 length is 15 residues. The V end was cut by 5 bases, the J end by 0 bases, with 14 bases between. The germline gives CDR1 SGHTA, CDR2 FQGNSA. The CDR3 DNA reads as TGTGCCAGCAGCCAAACGACAGGCCCCTCCTACGAGCAGTACTTC. This gives the protein CASSQTTGPSYEQYF.

This clonotype was recorded at least ten times. This rearrangement joins TRBV14 to TRBJ2-7; TRBD1 agrees at 7 bases. The length of the CDR3 is 14 residues. Per germline, CDR1 SGHDN and CDR2 FVKESK. V dropped 4 bases and J dropped 5; count of bases not matched to a gene: 8. CDR3 in amino acids: CASSLYRDSNEQYF. The CDR3 bases are TGTGCCAGCAGCCTGTACCGGGACAGCAACGAGCAGTACTTC.

This clonotype was observed many times. A read error is likely, as this CDR3 ends without the conserved phenylalanine or tryptophan. This chain links TRBV20-1 with TRBJ2-5, with 7 nucleotides matching TRBD1. The germline V gene encodes CDR1 DFQATT and CDR2 SNEGSKA (reference sequence). V was pared by 1 base and J by 5 bases, with 4 bases of the junction left unmatched. The CDR3 extends over 13 amino acids. The CDR3 bases are TGCAGTGCTAGAGTGGGACAGTCCGAGACCCAGTACTCC. This gives the protein CSARVGQSETQYS.